Listed below are T cell receptor beta chains from one sample, sequenced in a study of response to subunit inactivated influenza vaccine. TCRdb redid the calling of the RT-PCR reads with MiXCR, one entry per CDR3 protein. The data show under 750,000 distinct CDR3 sequences, about 11% seen once. The sample was PBMCs from blood, taken on the day of vaccination. All receptors come from a man aged 50 to 60 who received an inactivated influenza vaccine. The CDR3 runs from the conserved cysteine through the conserved F or W. A D gene is named only where the DNA matches it firmly. The size field is filled for only some rows; it gives once, few, many or a size class.

len | j_gene | v_gene | abundance | d_gene | CDR3nt | CDR3aa
13 | TRBJ2-3 | TRBV6-6 | - | TRBD2 | TGTGCCAGCATGGCGGGAGACACAGATACGCAGTATTTT | CASMAGDTDTQYF
13 | TRBJ2-7 | TRBV24-1 | - | - | TGTGCCACCAGTGAAGAAACAGGGTACGAGCAGTACTTC | CATSEETGYEQYF
20 | TRBJ2-1 | TRBV6-2/TRBV6-3 | - | TRBD2 | TGTGCCAGCAATAAAATACCGGGACTAGCGACCCGAACTCCTACTAATGAGCAGTTCTTC | CASNKIPGLATRTPTNEQFF
14 | TRBJ2-7 | TRBV10-3 | few | - | TGTGCCATCAGTGCCGGGACTCCTGGGGGCGAGCAGTACTTC | CAISAGTPGGEQYF
15 | TRBJ1-1 | TRBV5-4 | many | TRBD1 | TGTGCCAGCAGCCCCGGACAGGCGACGTACACTGAAGCTTTCTTT | CASSPGQATYTEAFF
15 | TRBJ2-5 | TRBV5-4 | - | - | TGTGCCAGCAGCCGGGGGTCGGGAGTGGATGAGACCCAGTACTTC | CASSRGSGVDETQYF
14 | TRBJ2-2 | TRBV7-2 | - | - | TGTGCCAGCAGCTTAGCGGAAAGAACCGGGGAGCTGTTTTTT | CASSLAERTGELFF
15 | TRBJ2-3 | TRBV7-9 | few | TRBD1 | TGTGCCAGCAGCCCACAGGGGTGGGGCACAGATACGCAGTATTTT | CASSPQGWGTDTQYF
11 | TRBJ2-2 | TRBV7-8 | many | - | TGTGCCAGCAGCTTTCACGGGGAGCTGTTTTTT | CASSFHGELFF
17 | TRBJ2-2 | TRBV27 | - | - | TGTGCCAGCAGTTTGCATCAGGGGATGTCGAACACCGGGGAGCTGTTTTTT | CASSLHQGMSNTGELFF
12 | TRBJ1-1 | TRBV6-5 | - | - | TGTGCCAGCACCAGACCCGGGGCTGAAGCTTTCTTT | CASTRPGAEAFF
13 | TRBJ1-1 | TRBV6-2/TRBV6-3 | many | - | TGTGCCAGCAGCTATGGGGGAAACACTGAAGCTTTCTTT | CASSYGGNTEAFF
15 | TRBJ1-2 | TRBV5-1 | many | TRBD1 | TGCGCCAGCAGCGCTGGACAGGCGGCTAACTATGGCTACACCTTC | CASSAGQAANYGYTF
18 | TRBJ2-1 | TRBV5-1 | few | TRBD2 | TGCGCCAGCAGCGGATACGGCGGGGGGGGGCGAAACTACAATGAGCAGTTCTTC | CASSGYGGGGRNYNEQFF
11 | TRBJ2-1 | TRBV7-9 | few | - | TGTGCCAGCAGCCCGGGCGCGGGGCAGTTCTTC | CASSPGAGQFF
16 | TRBJ2-2 | TRBV7-2 | - | TRBD2 | TGTGCCAGCAGCTCTTTTAGCGGGAGGAACACCGGGGAGCTGTTTTTT | CASSSFSGRNTGELFF
17 | TRBJ2-3 | TRBV5-1 | - | TRBD1 | TGCGCCAGCAGCTCCGGCGGGACAGGGTTTTACACAGATACGCAGTATTTT | CASSSGGTGFYTDTQYF
16 | TRBJ2-3 | TRBV7-2 | - | TRBD2 | TGTGCCAGCAGCCGCGAGCGGCAGCGGGGGACAGATACGCAGTATTTT | CASSRERQRGTDTQYF
14 | TRBJ2-3 | TRBV7-9 | - | - | TGTGCCAGCAGCCCCCTAGACGACAGGAATACGCAGTATTTT | CASSPLDDRNTQYF
15 | TRBJ2-7 | TRBV6-5 | few | - | TGTGCCAGCAGTTACTCGAATTCAGGGTCCTACGAGCAGTACTTC | CASSYSNSGSYEQYF
15 | TRBJ2-3 | TRBV11-2 | few | - | TGTGCCAGCAGCTTTGAGGGATTCGGCACAGATACGCAGTATTTT | CASSFEGFGTDTQYF
15 | TRBJ2-3 | TRBV9 | few | - | TGTGCCAGCAGCACGCGGACAGAACGCACAGATACGCAGTATTTT | CASSTRTERTDTQYF
14 | TRBJ2-1 | TRBV7-2 | many | - | TGTGCCAGCAGCTTACTAAGTTCCTACAATGAGCAGTTCTTC | CASSLLSSYNEQFF
11 | TRBJ1-2 | TRBV12-3/TRBV12-4 | - | - | TGTGCCAGCAGAGATCCGGGATCTGACACCTTC | CASRDPGSDTF
14 | TRBJ1-2 | TRBV5-1 | - | TRBD1 | TGCGCCAGCAGCCGGGGTACAGGGGTCTATGGCTACACCTTC | CASSRGTGVYGYTF
16 | TRBJ2-3 | TRBV12-3/TRBV12-4 | - | TRBD1 | TGTGCCAGCTCTTCCCCTCCGGGACAGGGCACAGATACGCAGTATTTT | CASSSPPGQGTDTQYF
15 | TRBJ1-6 | TRBV4-1 | many | - | TGCGCCAGCAGCCAAGATGGTTCCTATAATTCACCCCTCCACTTT | CASSQDGSYNSPLHF
14 | TRBJ2-7 | TRBV7-2 | many | - | TGTGCCAGCAGCTTAGTCCCCTCCACCTACGAGCAGTACTTC | CASSLVPSTYEQYF
15 | TRBJ2-7 | TRBV5-1 | - | TRBD2 | TGCGCCAGCAGCTTGCATAGCGGGGAGGGCTACGAGCAGTACTTC | CASSLHSGEGYEQYF
17 | TRBJ2-1 | TRBV11-2 | - | - | TGTGCCAGCAGCTCGAGCGAATGGGGGAAATCCTACAATGAGCAGTTCTTC | CASSSSEWGKSYNEQFF
17 | TRBJ2-1 | TRBV6-2/TRBV6-3 | few | TRBD2 | TGTGCCAGCAGTTACGCGCTAGCGGGAGGAGGGCGGAATGAGCAGTTCTTC | CASSYALAGGGRNEQFF
15 | TRBJ2-4 | TRBV11-2 | - | - | TGTGCCAGCAGCTTAGCGGGGGGCCGGATGTCCATTCAGTACTTC | CASSLAGGRMSIQYF
11 | TRBJ2-7 | TRBV28 | - | - | TGTGCCAGCAACTCATTTTACGAGCAGTACTTC | CASNSFYEQYF
13 | TRBJ2-7 | TRBV6-1 | - | TRBD1 | TGTGCCACCCAAAAGGGGGCGATCTACGAGCAGTACTTC | CATQKGAIYEQYF
17 | TRBJ2-7 | TRBV7-9 | - | - | TGTGCCAGCAGCTTAACATCGTCGCGAATAGGGGGTGGCGAGCAGTACTTC | CASSLTSSRIGGGEQYF
16 | TRBJ2-3 | TRBV14 | many | - | TGTGCCAGCAGCCGAAACGCAGGGGGACTAGCAGATACGCAGTATTTT | CASSRNAGGLADTQYF
18 | TRBJ2-4 | TRBV21-1 | few | - | TGTGCCAGCAGCAAGAAACTCAAACTGAAGGGGGCCAAAAACATTCAGTACTTC | CASSKKLKLKGAKNIQYF
16 | TRBJ2-7 | TRBV9 | - | TRBD1 | TGTGCCAGCAGCGTAGAGGATGGGACAGCCTTTTACGAGCAGTACTTC | CASSVEDGTAFYEQYF
14 | TRBJ2-1 | TRBV6-1 | - | - | TGTGCCAGCAGTCCCAGCGGATCCTCGAATGAGCAGTTCTTC | CASSPSGSSNEQFF
16 | TRBJ2-1 | TRBV7-2 | - | - | TGTGCCAGCAGCTTAGAAGCCAGGGGAGCCTACAATGAGCAGTTCTTC | CASSLEARGAYNEQFF
15 | TRBJ1-5 | TRBV27 | - | - | TGTGCCAGCAGTTTAACCCCAGGGCCCAATCAGCCCCAGCATTTT | CASSLTPGPNQPQHF
15 | TRBJ2-3 | TRBV12-3/TRBV12-4 | many | - | TGTGCCAGCAGAGCCACCGGGGGAAGCACAGATACGCAGTATTTT | CASRATGGSTDTQYF
16 | TRBJ2-3 | TRBV10-3 | few | - | TGTGCCATCAGTGAGTCGAATTTGGCAGGGGCAGATACGCAGTATTTT | CAISESNLAGADTQYF
13 | TRBJ2-4 | TRBV5-1 | few | - | TGCGCCAGCAGCCCAAACATGGGGAACATTCAGTACTTC | CASSPNMGNIQYF
16 | TRBJ2-1 | TRBV12-3/TRBV12-4 | - | TRBD2 | TGTGCCAGCAGCCGACTAGCGGCTAGACGTTACAATGAGCAGTTCTTC | CASSRLAARRYNEQFF
15 | TRBJ2-5 | TRBV20-1 | - | - | TGCAGTGCTAGGTTCCTCCGGGACATCCAAGAGACCCAGTACTTC | CSARFLRDIQETQYF
14 | TRBJ1-1 | TRBV5-1 | few | - | TGCGCCAGCAGCTCGGGACCCGCGAACACTGAAGCTTTCTTT | CASSSGPANTEAFF
16 | TRBJ2-6 | TRBV18 | - | - | TGTGCCAGCTCACCGGTCCGTATCTCTGGGGCCAACGTCCTGACTTTC | CASSPVRISGANVLTF
15 | TRBJ2-1 | TRBV6-5 | few | - | TGTGCCAGCAGTTACTCGAGGTCAGGGTTCAATGAGCAGTTCTTC | CASSYSRSGFNEQFF
12 | TRBJ1-6 | TRBV3-1 | - | - | TGTGCCAGCAGCCAAGAAGCGAGCTCCCTCCACTTT | CASSQEASSLHF
15 | TRBJ2-7 | TRBV27 | - | TRBD1 | TGTGCCAGCAGTTTAGCGACAGGGGGCGCCTACGAGCAGTACTTC | CASSLATGGAYEQYF
13 | TRBJ2-5 | TRBV6-2/TRBV6-3 | few | TRBD2 | TGTGCCAGTCAAAAAAGCGGGGGGGAGACCCAGTACTTC | CASQKSGGETQYF
16 | TRBJ2-2 | TRBV27 | many | TRBD2 | TGTGCCAGCAGTAGGTTAGCGGGAGATGGGACCGGGGAGCTGTTTTTT | CASSRLAGDGTGELFF
13 | TRBJ2-5 | TRBV7-9 | - | - | TGTGCCAGCAGCTTTATGGGGATAGAGACCCAGTACTTC | CASSFMGIETQYF
13 | TRBJ1-1 | TRBV27 | - | - | TGTGCCAGCAGCCGCTATCTGAACACTGAAGCTTTCTTT | CASSRYLNTEAFF
16 | TRBJ2-5 | TRBV29-1 | few | TRBD1 | TGCAGCGTTGTTCTAGGGACAGGGGCCGCGCTAGAGACCCAGTACTTC | CSVVLGTGAALETQYF